This entry lists 25 T cell receptor beta chains sequenced from one sample in a study of cytomegalovirus exposure and HLA in healthy donors. This PCR relied on a set of 60 Vbeta primers and 13 Jbeta primers. Data came from immunoSEQ multiplex PCR; TCRdb stores just in-frame clones and leaves some out. The sample includes about 190,000 clones, roughly 84% of them seen just once. Sample: PBMCs. The receptors derive from a woman aged 45-60 years in good health and CMV-seropositive.

This clone was seen more than once but under ten times. This sequence joins TRBV7-9 and TRBJ2-3, with D possibly matching TRBD2 (6 bases). CDR1 and CDR2 (germline): SEHNR, FQNEAQ (reference sequence). V was clipped by 1 base and J by 4 bases, with 12 bases between them. CDR3 length equals 15 residues. CDR3 amino acids: CASSLEEGASDTQYF. In nucleotides, the CDR3 is TGTGCCAGCAGCTTAGAGGAGGGAGCATCAGATACGCAGTATTTT.

The V and J genes are TRBV6-5 and TRBJ2-7; 8 bases match TRBD1. Germline values: CDR1 MNHEY, CDR2 SVGAGI. V shed 0 bases, J shed 2 bases, and the junction held 3 bases outside the gene matches. The CDR3 is made up of 15 amino acids. CDR3 loop: CASSYSHRGTYEQYF. The CDR3 region has the DNA TGTGCCAGCAGTTACTCGCACAGGGGGACCTACGAGCAGTACTTC.

The chain couples TRBV29-1 to TRBJ2-1, with a possible D match to TRBD2 (5 bases). With 3 bases removed from V and 8 bases from J, the gap between germline ends came to 11 bases. This CDR3 comprises 12 residues. Germline V CDR1 and CDR2: SQVTM, ANQGSEA. The CDR3 DNA is TGCAGCGTTGATGGCCCCGGGGATGAGCAGTTCTTC. Translated: CSVDGPGDEQFF.

The chain has TRBV21-1 and TRBJ1-2; the listed D gene, TRBD1, was not tested against the DNA. TRBV21-1 is listed as a pseudogene. The CDR3 runs to 17 residues. Written as DNA, the CDR3 is TGTGCCAGCAGCAAAGGCGCCATACAGGGGGAGAACTATGGCTACACCTTC. This encodes CASSKGAIQGENYGYTF.

J is TRBJ2-1 and V is TRBV19; maybe TRBD2 (7 bases). The ends were cut back, 6 bases at V and 6 bases at J, with 15 bases in the middle. The CDR3 is 14 residues long. Germline V lookup: CDR1 LNHDA, CDR2 SQIVND (reference sequence). CDR3 sequence (DNA): TGTGCCAGTAGACTGGGGGGGCCAGGCAATGAGCAGTTCTTC. This sequence encodes CASRLGGPGNEQFF.

The V and J genes are TRBV5-8 and TRBJ1-5, with 8 positions matching TRBD1. Germline V lookup: CDR1 SGHTS, CDR2 YDEGEE. The CDR3 consists of 15 residues. Trimming at V came to 5 bases and at J to 6 bases, leaving 10 bases not matched to a gene. The CDR3 sequence is CASSSGTGRFQPQHF. CDR3 bases: TGTGCCAGCAGTTCCGGGACAGGAAGATTTCAGCCCCAGCATTTT.

This clone was found once. Here the CDR3 reads CASSQERGSSYEQYF. The CDR3 DNA follows: TGTGCCAGCAGCCAAGAGCGGGGGAGCTCCTACGAGCAGTACTTC. V and J are TRBV4-2 and TRBJ2-5; TRBD2 matches 7 bases. With the DNA end fitting TRBJ2-7 better, the J assignment may be wrong. From germline, CDR1 is LGHNA and CDR2 YNFKEQ. The CDR3 has 15 amino acids.

This chain links TRBV7-9 with TRBJ1-2; maybe TRBD1 (5 bases). Germline lookup yields CDR1 SEHNR and CDR2 FQNEAQ (reference sequence). The ends were cut back, 3 bases at V and 4 bases at J, with 12 bases in the middle. CDR3 length: 14 amino acids. In DNA, the CDR3 is TGTGCCAGCAGCTTGGGGCCAGGGTTCTATGGCTACACCTTC. Protein sequence: CASSLGPGFYGYTF.

This clone was seen more than once but under ten times. This rearrangement joins TRBV5-6 to TRBJ1-5; no reliable D call. V lost 0 bases and J lost 3, with 7 bases in between. In germline, CDR1 is SGHDT, CDR2 YYEEEE. The CDR3 totals 14 residues. CDR3 DNA: TGTGCCAGCAGCTTGGGTCGTTACAATCAGCCCCAGCATTTT. Amino acid sequence: CASSLGRYNQPQHF.

V gene TRBV4-1 combines with J gene TRBJ2-5, with D tentatively TRBD2 (6 bases). The V end was cut by 1 base, the J end by 4 bases, with 16 bases between. CDR3 length: 16 amino acids. CDR1 is MGHRA and CDR2 is YSYEKL in the germline V gene. The CDR3 loop reads CASSQAPSRGGETQYF. The CDR3 nucleotides are TGCGCCAGCAGCCAAGCTCCATCGCGGGGCGGAGAGACCCAGTACTTC.

The chain carries TRBV6-1 and TRBJ2-7; D not resolved. CDR3 length: 15 residues. The germline V gene encodes CDR1 MNHNS and CDR2 SASEGT. Trimming left V 3 bases short and J 2 bases short, with 14 bases between. The CDR3 here is CASSDRIAATYEQYF. DNA of the CDR3: TGTGCCAGCAGTGATAGGATCGCAGCGACCTACGAGCAGTACTTC.

The rearrangement uses TRBV7-2 and TRBJ2-3; no firm D call. CDR1 SGHTA and CDR2 FQGNSA come from the germline V gene. The CDR3 extends over 13 amino acids. Trimming cost V 3 bases and J 3 bases, with 7 bases left between them. The CDR3 region is CASSLVDTDTQYF. CDR3 DNA: TGTGCCAGCAGCTTGGTAGATACAGATACGCAGTATTTT. The variable domain in full, with the rest retrieved from reference TRBV7-2 and TRBJ2-3, is GAGVSQSPSNKVTEKGKDVELRCDPISGHTALYWYRQSLGQGLEFLIYFQGNSAPDKSGLPSDRFSAERTGGSVSTLTIQRTQQEDSAVYLCASSLVDTDTQYFGPGTRLTVL.

J is TRBJ2-7 and V is TRBV30, with 7 bases lining up with TRBD1. The CDR3 has 13 amino acids. The V and J ends lost 1 base and 3 bases, in that order; junction bases with no gene match: 3. Germline assignment: CDR1 GTSNPN and CDR2 SVGIG (reference sequence). The CDR3 DNA reads as TGTGCCTGGAGTGAGGACAGGTTCTACGAGCAGTACTTC. This codes for CAWSEDRFYEQYF.

The chain uses TRBV6-5 and TRBJ2-3, with D possibly TRBD2 on 6 matching bases. This CDR3 is 15 amino acids long. V was pared by 0 bases and J by 4 bases, with 11 bases between. The V gene's germline CDR1 is MNHEY and CDR2 SVGAGI. CDR3 protein: CASSYSKLAADTQYF. CDR3 in DNA: TGTGCCAGCAGTTACTCGAAACTAGCCGCAGATACGCAGTATTTT.

This clone showed up just once. This chain links TRBV18 with TRBJ2-1; 8 nucleotides line up with TRBD1. CDR3 length: 14 residues. Trimming at V came to 6 bases and at J to 8 bases, leaving 9 bases not matched to a gene. The germline V gene has CDR1 KGHSH and CDR2 LQKENI. The CDR3 loop is CASSPGQGFDEQFF. CDR3 bases: TGTGCCAGCTCCCCCGGACAGGGTTTCGATGAGCAGTTCTTC.

This chain uses TRBV28 with TRBJ2-7, with a weak D call TRBD2 (6 bases). V shed 6 bases and J shed 6 bases, with 12 bases lying between them. The CDR3 spans 12 residues. Germline values: CDR1 MDHEN, CDR2 SYDVKM. The CDR3 here is CASRSGTLEQYF. CDR3 DNA: TGTGCCAGCAGATCGGGGACTCTCGAGCAGTACTTC. Supplemented by reference TRBV28 and TRBJ2-7, the full variable domain reads DVKVTQSSRYLVKRTGEKVFLECVQDMDHENMFWYRQDPGLGLRLIYFSYDVKMKEKGDIPEGYSVSREKKERFSLILESASTNQTSMYLCASRSGTLEQYFGPGTRLTVT.

The rearrangement joins TRBV30 to TRBJ1-2, with TRBD1 matching over 9 bases. The CDR3 runs to 14 residues. The V gene's germline CDR1 is GTSNPN and CDR2 SVGIG (reference sequence). With V trimmed by 0 bases and J by 6 bases, 5 bases remained unmatched. The CDR3 sequence: CAWSVQTGGDGYTF. CDR3 nucleotide sequence: TGTGCCTGGAGTGTACAGACAGGGGGTGATGGCTACACCTTC.

The J gene is TRBJ1-2, the V gene TRBV28, with 11 bases lining up with TRBD1. The V gene end was trimmed by 5 bases and the J gene end by 3 bases; junction bases not matched to a gene: 2. Germline V gives CDR1 MDHEN, CDR2 SYDVKM. The CDR3 contains 14 residues. The CDR3 region has the DNA TGTGCCAGCAGTCGGACAGGGGGCGACTATGGCTACACCTTC. It yields the protein CASSRTGGDYGYTF.

Remarks on this clone: Relative to the germline gene, one junction end is altered; a read error may explain this. V is TRBV5-1 and J is TRBJ1-4, with D maybe TRBD1 (5 bases). Germline CDR1 and CDR2: SGHRS and YFSETQ. This CDR3 region has 14 residues. The CDR3 sequence is CASSLRGANEKLFF. The CDR3 DNA sequence: TGTGCCAGCAGCTTACGGGGGGCTAATGAAAAACTGTTTTTT.

The chain couples TRBV5-1 to TRBJ1-2; TRBD1 aligns across 8 bases. Unmatched junction bases numbered 9, after V lost 4 bases and J lost 4 bases. There are 15 residues in the CDR3. Germline CDR1 and CDR2: SGHRS and YFSETQ. CDR3 in amino acids: CASSTGQGASYGYTF. CDR3 nucleotide sequence: TGCGCCAGCAGCACCGGCCAGGGGGCCTCCTATGGCTACACCTTC.

The chain links TRBV6-1 to TRBJ2-1, with a tentative D call TRBD1 (6 bases). Germline-derived CDR1 and CDR2 are MNHNS and SASEGT. V was pared by 6 bases and J by 5 bases, with 17 bases between. This CDR3 comprises 15 residues. CDR3 DNA: TGTGCCAGCAGGGAGGACAGAAAATACAACAATGAGCAGTTCTTC. Translating gives CASREDRKYNNEQFF.

The chain recombines TRBV11-2 with TRBJ1-2, with 9 bases matching TRBD1. The germline CDR1 and CDR2 sequences are SGHAT and FQNNGV. The CDR3 is 16 amino acids. J gave up 7 bases and V 4 bases, and 13 bases lay outside the gene matches. This chain's CDR3 is CASSSSGTGIVGGYTF. CDR3 nucleotide sequence: TGTGCCAGCAGCTCCTCCGGGACAGGGATTGTTGGTGGCTACACCTTC. The variable domain in full, completed from reference TRBV11-2 and TRBJ1-2, reads EAGVAQSPRYKIIEKRQSVAFWCNPISGHATLYWYQQILGQGPKLLIQFQNNGVVDDSQLPKDRFSAERLKGVDSTLKIQPAKLEDSAVYLCASSSSGTGIVGGYTFGSGTRLTVV.

This sequence joins TRBV7-2 and TRBJ1-2, with 7 bases lining up with TRBD1. Germline CDR1 reads SGHTA; CDR2 reads FQGNSA. V lost 3 bases to trimming and J lost 2 bases; unmatched junction nucleotides: 6. The CDR3 spans 15 residues. The CDR3 bases are TGTGCCAGCAGCTTGAGGCGACAGGGCAACTATGGCTACACCTTC. Protein product: CASSLRRQGNYGYTF.

This clone was counted between two and nine times. The chain links TRBV4-1 to TRBJ2-3, with TRBD2 identical over 13 bases. CDR1 is MGHRA, CDR2 YSYEKL, per germline. V dropped 0 bases and J dropped 9; count of bases not matched to a gene: 6. The CDR3 extends over 16 amino acids. Written as DNA, the CDR3 is TGCGCCAGCAGCCAAGAGGGACTAGCGGGATATGAGACGCAGTATTTT. Amino acids: CASSQEGLAGYETQYF.

The J gene is TRBJ2-5, the V gene TRBV7-9, with 9 bases that match TRBD2. This CDR3 is built from 16 residues. CDR1 SEHNR and CDR2 FQNEAQ come from the germline V gene (reference sequence). Trimming cost V 5 bases and J 4 bases; bases outside gene matches: 11. The DNA for the CDR3 is TGTGCCAGCAGCCCCGGTGCTAGCGGGAACCTAGAGACCCAGTACTTC. Translated: CASSPGASGNLETQYF.